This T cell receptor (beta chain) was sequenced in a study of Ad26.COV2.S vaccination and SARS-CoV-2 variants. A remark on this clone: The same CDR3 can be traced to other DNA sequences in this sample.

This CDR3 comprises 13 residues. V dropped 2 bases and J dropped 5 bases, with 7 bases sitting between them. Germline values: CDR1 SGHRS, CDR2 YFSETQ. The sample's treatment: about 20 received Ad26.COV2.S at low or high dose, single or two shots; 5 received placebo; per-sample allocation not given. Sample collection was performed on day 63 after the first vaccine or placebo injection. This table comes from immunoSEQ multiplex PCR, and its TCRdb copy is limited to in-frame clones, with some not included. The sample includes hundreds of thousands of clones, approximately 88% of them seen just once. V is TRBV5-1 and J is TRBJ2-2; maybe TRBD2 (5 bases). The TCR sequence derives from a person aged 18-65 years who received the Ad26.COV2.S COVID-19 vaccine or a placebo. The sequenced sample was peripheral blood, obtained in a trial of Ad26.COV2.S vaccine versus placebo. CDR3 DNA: TGCGCCAGCAGCTTTCCGGGGACCGGGGAGCTGTTTTTT. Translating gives CASSFPGTGELFF.